The source of this T cell receptor beta chain is a study of blood T cells in healthy people across ages. V was cut by 6 bases and J by 3 bases, with 6 bases left in between. Germline CDR1 reads SNHLY; CDR2 reads FYNNEI. The CDR3 runs 11 residues. The use of a sample-barcoded 5' primer and a J-beta primer mix characterized a second PCR of about 6 to 11 cycles. Template switching added a 12-random-nucleotide identifier to every cDNA molecule. From the 5' RACE reads, TCRdb called clonotypes with MiXCR, one entry per CDR3 protein. The table records 700,000 to 950,000 distinct CDR3 sequences, 58% of them present only once.

The source is a man aged 30 to 39 in good health. The rearrangement uses TRBV2 and TRBJ2-7; D remains unclear. The sequenced sample consisted of blood. The CDR3 DNA reads TGTGCCAGCAGGTACTACTACGAGCAGTACTTC. Residues: CASRYYYEQYF. Together with reference TRBV2 and TRBJ2-7, the CDR3 gives the full variable domain: EPEVTQTPSHQVTQMGQEVILRCVPISNHLYFYWYRQILGQKVEFLVSFYNNEISEKSEIFDDQFSVERPDGSNFTLKIRSTKLEDSAMYFCASRYYYEQYFGPGTRLTVT.